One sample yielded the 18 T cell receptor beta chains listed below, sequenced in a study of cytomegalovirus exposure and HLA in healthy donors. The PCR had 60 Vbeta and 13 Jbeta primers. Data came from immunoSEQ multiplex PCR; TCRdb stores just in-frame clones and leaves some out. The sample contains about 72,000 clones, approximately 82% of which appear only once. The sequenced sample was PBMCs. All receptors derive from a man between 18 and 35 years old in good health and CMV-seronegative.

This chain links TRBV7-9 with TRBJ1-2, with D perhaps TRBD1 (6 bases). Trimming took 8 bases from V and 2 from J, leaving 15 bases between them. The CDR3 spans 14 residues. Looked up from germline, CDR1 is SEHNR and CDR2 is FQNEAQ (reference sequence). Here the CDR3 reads CASVRGGPNYGYTF. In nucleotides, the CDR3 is TGTGCCAGCGTCCGGGGGGGGCCCAACTATGGCTACACCTTC.

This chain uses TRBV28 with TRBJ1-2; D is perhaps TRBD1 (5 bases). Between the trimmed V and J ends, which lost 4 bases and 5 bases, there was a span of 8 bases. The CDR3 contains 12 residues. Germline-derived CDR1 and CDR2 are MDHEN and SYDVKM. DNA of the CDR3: TGTGCCAGCAGTTCCGACAGTTATGGCTACACCTTC. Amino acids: CASSSDSYGYTF.

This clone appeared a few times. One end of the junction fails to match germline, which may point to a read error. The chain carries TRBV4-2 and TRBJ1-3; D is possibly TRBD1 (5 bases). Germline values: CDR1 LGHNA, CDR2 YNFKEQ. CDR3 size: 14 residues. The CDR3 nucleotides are TGTGCCAGCGGCCAAGATCCAGGGTCTAACACCATATATTTT. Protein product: CASGQDPGSNTIYF.

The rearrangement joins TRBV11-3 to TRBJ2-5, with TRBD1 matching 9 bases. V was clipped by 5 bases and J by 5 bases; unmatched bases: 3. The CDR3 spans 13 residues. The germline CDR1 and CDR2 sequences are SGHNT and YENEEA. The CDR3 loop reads CASSETGGETQYF. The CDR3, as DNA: TGTGCCAGCAGCGAGACAGGGGGGGAGACCCAGTACTTC.

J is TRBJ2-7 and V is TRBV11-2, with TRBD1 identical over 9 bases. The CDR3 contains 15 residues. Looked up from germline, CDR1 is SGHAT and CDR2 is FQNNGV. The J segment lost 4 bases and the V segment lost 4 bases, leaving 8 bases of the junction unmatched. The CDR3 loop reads CASSWPDRGRYEQYF. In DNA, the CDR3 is TGTGCCAGCAGCTGGCCGGACAGGGGACGATACGAGCAGTACTTC. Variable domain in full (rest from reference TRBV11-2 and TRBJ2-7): EAGVAQSPRYKIIEKRQSVAFWCNPISGHATLYWYQQILGQGPKLLIQFQNNGVVDDSQLPKDRFSAERLKGVDSTLKIQPAKLEDSAVYLCASSWPDRGRYEQYFGPGTRLTVT.

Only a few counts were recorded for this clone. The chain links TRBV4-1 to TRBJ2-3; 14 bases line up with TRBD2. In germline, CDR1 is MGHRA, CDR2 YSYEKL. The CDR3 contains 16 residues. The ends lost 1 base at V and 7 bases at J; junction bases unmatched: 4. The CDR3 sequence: CASSQGLAGGPHTQYF. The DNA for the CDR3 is TGCGCCAGCAGCCAAGGACTAGCGGGAGGGCCTCATACGCAGTATTTT.

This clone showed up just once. The DNA of the CDR3 is TGCAGTGCTAGCAGGGACGAGCAGTACTTC. This encodes CSASRDEQYF. The rearrangement uses TRBV20-1 and TRBJ2-7, with D tentatively TRBD1 (5 bases). The V gene's germline CDR1 is DFQATT and CDR2 SNEGSKA (reference sequence). The CDR3 spans 10 residues. Trimming took off 3 bases at V and 5 bases at J, with 5 bases between the two ends.

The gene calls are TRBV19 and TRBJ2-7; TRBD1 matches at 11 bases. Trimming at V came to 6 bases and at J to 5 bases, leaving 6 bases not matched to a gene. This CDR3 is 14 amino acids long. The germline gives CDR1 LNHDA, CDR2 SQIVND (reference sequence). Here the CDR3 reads CASSPGQGANEQYF. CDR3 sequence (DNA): TGTGCCAGTAGCCCCGGACAGGGGGCCAACGAGCAGTACTTC.

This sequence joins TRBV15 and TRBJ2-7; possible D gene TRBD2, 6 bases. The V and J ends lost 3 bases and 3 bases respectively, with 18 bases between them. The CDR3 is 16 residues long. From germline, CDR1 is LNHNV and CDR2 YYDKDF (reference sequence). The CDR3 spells CATSSALRGRFYEQYF. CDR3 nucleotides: TGTGCCACCAGCAGTGCTTTGCGGGGTAGGTTCTACGAGCAGTACTTC.

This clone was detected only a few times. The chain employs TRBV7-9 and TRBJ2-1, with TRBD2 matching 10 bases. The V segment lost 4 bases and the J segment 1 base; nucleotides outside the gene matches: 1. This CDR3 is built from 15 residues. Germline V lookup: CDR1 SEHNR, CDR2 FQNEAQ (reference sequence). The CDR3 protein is CASSWGLASYNEQFF. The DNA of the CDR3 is TGTGCCAGCAGCTGGGGACTAGCGTCCTACAATGAGCAGTTCTTC.

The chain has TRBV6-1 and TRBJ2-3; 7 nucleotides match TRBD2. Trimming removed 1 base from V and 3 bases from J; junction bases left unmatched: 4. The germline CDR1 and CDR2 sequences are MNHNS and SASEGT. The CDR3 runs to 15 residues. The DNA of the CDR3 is TGTGCCAGCAGTGAAGAGGTGGGGGGGACAGATACGCAGTATTTT. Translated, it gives CASSEEVGGTDTQYF.

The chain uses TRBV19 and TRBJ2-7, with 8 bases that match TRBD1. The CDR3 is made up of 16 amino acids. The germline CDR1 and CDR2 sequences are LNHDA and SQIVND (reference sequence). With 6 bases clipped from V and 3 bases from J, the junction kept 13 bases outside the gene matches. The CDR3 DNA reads TGTGCCAGTAGCTTGAGTGGGCAGGGGGCGCTCTACGAGCAGTACTTC. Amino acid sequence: CASSLSGQGALYEQYF.

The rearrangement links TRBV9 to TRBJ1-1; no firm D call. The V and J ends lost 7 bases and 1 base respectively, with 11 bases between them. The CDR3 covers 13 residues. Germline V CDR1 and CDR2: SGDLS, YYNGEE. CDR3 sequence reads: CASARDPNTEAFF. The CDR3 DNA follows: TGTGCCAGCGCCCGAGATCCGAACACTGAAGCTTTCTTT.

CDR3 bases: TGCGCCAGCAGCCTGATGAGCGGCGTTATTAGCTACACCTTC. Amino acids: CASSLMSGVISYTF. The J gene is TRBJ1-2, the V gene TRBV4-1; D remains unclear. The V gene's germline CDR1 is MGHRA and CDR2 YSYEKL. The CDR3 runs to 14 residues. V was shortened by 4 bases and J by 9 bases, with 18 bases between the two germline ends.

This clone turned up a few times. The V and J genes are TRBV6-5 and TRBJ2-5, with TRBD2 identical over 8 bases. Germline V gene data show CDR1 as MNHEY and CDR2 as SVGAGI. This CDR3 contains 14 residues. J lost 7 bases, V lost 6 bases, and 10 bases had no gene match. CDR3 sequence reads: CASRWGLVVGTQYF. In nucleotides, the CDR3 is TGTGCCAGCAGATGGGGACTAGTCGTGGGGACCCAGTACTTC.

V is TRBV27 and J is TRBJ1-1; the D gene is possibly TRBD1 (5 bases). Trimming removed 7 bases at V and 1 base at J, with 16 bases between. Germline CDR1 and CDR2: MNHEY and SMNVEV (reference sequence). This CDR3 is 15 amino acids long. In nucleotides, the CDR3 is TGTGCCAGCATTACGTGGGGCTCGGGGAACACTGAAGCTTTCTTT. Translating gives CASITWGSGNTEAFF.

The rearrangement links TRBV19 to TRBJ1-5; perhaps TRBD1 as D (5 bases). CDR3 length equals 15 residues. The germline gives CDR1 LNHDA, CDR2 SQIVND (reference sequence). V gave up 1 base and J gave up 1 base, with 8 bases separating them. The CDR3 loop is CASSIGGGSNQPQHF. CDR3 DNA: TGTGCCAGTAGTATAGGGGGGGGAAGCAATCAGCCCCAGCATTTT.

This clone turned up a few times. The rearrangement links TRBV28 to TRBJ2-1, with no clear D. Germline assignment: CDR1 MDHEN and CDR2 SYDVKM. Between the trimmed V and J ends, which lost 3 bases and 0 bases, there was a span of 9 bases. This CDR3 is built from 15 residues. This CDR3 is CASSFWAGSYNEQFF. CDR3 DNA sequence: TGTGCCAGCAGTTTTTGGGCCGGCTCCTACAATGAGCAGTTCTTC.